Detailed here is one TCR beta chain. It has no known antigen specificity. One base away there is no much larger clone; base qualities are not given. This sample is drawn from a study of regulatory and conventional T cells in breast cancer (dated by TCRdb to the mid-2010s). Library construction relied on PCR. TCRdb records Illumina MiSeq as the sequencer. Starting from the raw public reads, TCRdb applied fastp trimming at Q25, assembled clones with MiXCR and retained in-frame beta chains. Entries are consolidated by CDR3 protein sequence, retaining the most common genes and DNA. Within this sample are 9,500 to 13,000 distinct CDR3 sequences, with approximately 30% of them counted one time only. The ten largest clones add up to 5.9% of the sample. The CDR1 and CDR2 encoded by the germline V gene are KGHDR and SFDVKD. The CDR3 goes from the cysteine to the phenylalanine over 13 residues. Kept here is only the CDR3 DNA, which spans 39 bases and is read in frame from base 1. V is clipped by 0 bases and J by 5 bases, and the sequence between their germline boundaries is 5 bases long.

The specimen sequenced was conventional T cells from blood. The sequence derives from a male donor in good health. The sequence links TRBV24-1 to TRBJ2-3, with the D gene not clear enough to name. For the CDR3, the sequence is CATSDLPVDTQYF. The DNA reads as follows: TGTGCCACCAGTGATTTGCCCGTAGATACGCAGTATTTT.